This TCR beta chain came from a study of T cells in AML relapse after transplant (dated by TCRdb to the late 2010s). General notes on the study: Remission controls were clinically matched patients who maintained long-term complete remission with more than 3 years of follow-up. Bone marrow collected about 1 year after HSCT from patients who maintained complete remission served as the remission samples. This retrospective study examined inhibitory receptor expression and TCR repertoires of bone marrow T cells in patients who received allogeneic HSCT for myeloid malignancy.

Library generation was performed with PCR. TCR alpha and beta chains were amplified from RNA with a modified RACE PCR protocol rather than multiplex PCR. Libraries were sequenced on an Illumina MiSeq, and raw reads were demultiplexed according to sample-specific barcode combinations. The authors' analysis ran thus. TCR clonotypes were identified from the sequencing reads using MiXCR software. TCRdb cleaned the public reads at Q25 with fastp, built clones with MiXCR and kept in-frame beta chains. A single entry per CDR3 protein holds the most common genes and DNA from its merged rows. None of the V and J calls come from the authors' own analysis; TCRdb made them. This sample is represented by 3,000 to 4,000 distinct CDR3 sequences; around 10% of them were singletons. Clones ranked in the top ten supply approximately 31% of the sample. Spanning cysteine to phenylalanine, the CDR3 consists of 15 amino acids. Only CDR3 DNA remains: 45 bases, in frame from the first base. Via the germline V gene, CDR1 is MGHRA and CDR2 YSYEKL. Germline trimming amounts to 4 bases on V and 2 bases on J, with 3 as the count of junction bases outside the gene matches.

By share, this clonotype ranks as medium-sized (0.01 to 0.1%). No cognate antigen has been identified for it. The sample holds no much larger clone one base away, and base qualities are not on file. The paper as a whole reports these results and caveats: The TCR repertoire comparisons were based on very few samples, with only a few individuals in each group for unsorted bone marrow.

The sequencing here drew on bone marrow, either the whole sample or a sorted T cell fraction (not recorded which), taken in complete remission. The chain is assembled from TRBV4-1 and TRBJ2-3; TRBD2 agrees with 10 junctional bases. The receptor comes from a human donor who had a stem cell transplant for acute myeloid leukemia. Some T cells may be donor cells from the graft after a transplant. The CDR3 protein is CASSRLAGYTDTQYF. The nucleotides read TGCGCCAGCAGCCGACTAGCGGGCTACACAGATACGCAGTATTTT.